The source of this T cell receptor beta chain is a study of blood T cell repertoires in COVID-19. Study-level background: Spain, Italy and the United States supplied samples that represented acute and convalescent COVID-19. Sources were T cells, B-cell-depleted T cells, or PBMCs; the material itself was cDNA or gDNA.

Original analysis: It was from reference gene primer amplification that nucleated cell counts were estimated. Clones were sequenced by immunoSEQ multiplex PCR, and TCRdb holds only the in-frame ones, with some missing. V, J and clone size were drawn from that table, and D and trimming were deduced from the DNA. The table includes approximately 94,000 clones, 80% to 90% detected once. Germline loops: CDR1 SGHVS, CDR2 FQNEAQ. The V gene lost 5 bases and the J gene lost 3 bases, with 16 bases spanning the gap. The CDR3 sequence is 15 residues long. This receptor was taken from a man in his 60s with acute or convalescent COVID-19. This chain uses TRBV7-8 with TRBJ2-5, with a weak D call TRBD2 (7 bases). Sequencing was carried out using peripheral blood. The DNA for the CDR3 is TGTGCCAGCAGCCCCGGGGGGCTGCGAAAAGAGACCCAGTACTTC. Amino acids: CASSPGGLRKETQYF.